This TCR beta chain was profiled in a study of T-cell memory formation after mild COVID-19 (dated by TCRdb to the early 2020s). Turning to the overall study: TCR sequence clusters from the two donors were found to be largely donor specific. T-cell clones expanding and contracting after mild COVID-19 in two donors were tracked by longitudinal TCRalpha and TCRbeta repertoire sequencing. The cohort was made up of two young adult volunteers, one female and one male, who were previously healthy. Results and caveats for the whole study, not just this receptor: SARS-CoV-2 specificity of the second-wave clones peaking on day 37 was not confirmed. Only a couple of mild cases were covered by the study, and larger cohorts that include severe cases with pre-infection samples were considered necessary. The detection of some responding clones in pre-infection memory suggests that pre-existing cross-reactive memory T cells joined the SARS-CoV-2 response. Contracting CD4+ clones were found mainly in CM and EM memory subsets, while CD8+ clones were enriched in EMRA. Balanced CD4/CD8 phenotypes were observed for clones contracting from day 15 to 85, whereas a bias towards CD4+ was observed for a second wave of clones expanding from day 15 to 37.

From cysteine to phenylalanine, the CDR3 is 19 amino acids long. The kept DNA is CDR3 alone, 57 bases in frame from the first base. CDR1 and CDR2 were assigned from the germline V gene as MNHEY and SVGAGI. The trim is 6 bases for V and 2 bases for J, with a gap of 29 bases between the germline ends. The data were produced on an Illumina NovaSeq 6000. TCRalpha and TCRbeta cDNA libraries were built by 5'RACE with constant-segment primers, adding sample barcodes and unique molecular identifiers. Trizol reagent was used to extract RNA from every sample. Library amplification was performed in two PCR steps, and a second sample barcode and Illumina TruSeq adapters were introduced in the second step. Sequencing of the libraries was done on an Illumina NovaSeq, producing 2 x 150 bp paired-end reads. The original pipeline was this. Demultiplexing of reads and collapsing into UMI-guided consensus sequences were performed with migec v1.2.7. Using mixcr v2.1.11, UMI consensuses were aligned to TRA and TRB V and J templates and then assembled into clonotypes. Expanded or contracted clonotypes were those called significant by both edgeR and NoisET, with noise models trained on biological replicates. For edgeR calls, the cutoffs were a false discovery rate-adjusted p below 0.01 and a log2 fold-change threshold of 1. As an exploratory analysis of dynamics, PCA with hierarchical clustering was applied to max-normalized trajectories of the 1000 most abundant clonotypes. Each responding clone was given a CD4 or CD8 phenotype based on the CD4+ and CD8+ repertoires, which had been sequenced separately. TCRdb reran the public reads through fastp at Q25 and MiXCR, keeping productive beta chains. Rows are unified per CDR3 protein, each entry keeping the most common DNA and genes. V and J calls and clone size were set by TCRdb, not the authors. Within this sample are about 560,000 distinct CDR3 sequences, with roughly 22% of them counted one time only. The ten largest clones take up roughly 9.1% of the sample.

Worth noting for this clonotype: It lacks a known antigen. One base away there is no much larger clone; base qualities are not given.

PBMCs were isolated by Ficoll-Paque density gradient centrifugation. The source is an adult woman who had mild COVID-19 (a few samples of this study predate the infection). The sample titles of this study are shuffled in the database, so cell type and time point are left out; the donor was told from shared clones. Sequencing was performed on PBMCs or a T cell subset sorted from them (not recorded which). The chain links TRBV6-5 with TRBJ2-7; a tentative D match to TRBD1 spans 8 bases. The CDR3 loop reads CASSLRQGTKVHRPYEQYF. DNA sequence: TGTGCCAGCAGCCTCAGACAGGGGACTAAGGTCCACAGGCCCTACGAGCAGTACTTC.